One and the same sample provided the 18 T cell receptor beta chains below, sequenced in a study of early T cells in non-severe SARS-CoV-2 infection (dated by TCRdb to the early 2020s). Receptor amplification or capture employed 5' RACE. Sequencing was carried out with a NextSeq 500. TCRdb ran its own pipeline on the public reads, namely fastp trimming at Q25 and MiXCR clone calling, and kept in-frame beta chains. Rows with one shared CDR3 protein collapse into an entry with the most common genes and DNA. Recorded for this sample are some 56,000 distinct CDR3 sequences; roughly 10% of them occurred a single time. The ten biggest clones cover 6% to 8% of the sample. Material: whole blood. The receptor set was obtained from an adult who was a healthcare worker with PCR-confirmed SARS-CoV-2 infection or an uninfected control (not recorded which).

This clonotype was seen a handful of times. The chain combines TRBV7-2 with TRBJ1-1, with 8 nucleotides matching TRBD1. Per germline, CDR1 SGHTA and CDR2 FQGNSA. Trimming cost V 1 base and J 1 base; bases outside gene matches: 2. This CDR3 is 15 amino acids long. The CDR3 is CASSLEGTGNTEAFF. The CDR3 DNA sequence: TGTGCCAGCAGCTTAGAAGGGACAGGGAACACTGAAGCTTTCTTT.

The sample holds a few counts of this clonotype. This sequence joins TRBV10-3 and TRBJ2-3; 9 nucleotides line up with TRBD1. CDR1 is ENHRY and CDR2 is SYGVKD in the germline V gene. CDR3 size: 15 residues. After removal of 7 bases from V and 4 bases from J, the junction contained 9 bases not matched to a gene. The CDR3 bases are TGTGCCATCACCAGGGGACAGGGAGGCGCAGATACGCAGTATTTT. Translation: CAITRGQGGADTQYF.

This clonotype was counted at least ten times. This rearrangement joins TRBV5-1 to TRBJ1-4, with D maybe TRBD1 (5 bases). V was shortened by 4 bases and J by 2 bases, with 12 bases between the two germline ends. The CDR3 contains 15 residues. Germline CDR1 is SGHRS and CDR2 is YFSETQ. CDR3 amino acids: CASSLWAGTNEKLFF. DNA of the CDR3: TGCGCCAGCAGCCTGTGGGCAGGGACTAATGAAAAACTGTTTTTT. The full variable domain, its missing parts supplied by reference TRBV5-1 and TRBJ1-4, is KAGVTQTPRYLIKTRGQQVTLSCSPISGHRSVSWYQQTPGQGLQFLFEYFSETQRNKGNFPGRFSGRQFSNSRSEMNVSTLELGDSALYLCASSLWAGTNEKLFFGSGTQLSVL.

This clonotype appeared a few times. The chain employs TRBV20-1 and TRBJ2-7; no reliable D call. V lost 1 base to trimming and J lost 3 bases, with 7 bases between them. This CDR3 region has 12 residues. Germline CDR1 is DFQATT and CDR2 is SNEGSKA (reference sequence). The CDR3 spells CSARAVRYEQYF. In nucleotides, the CDR3 is TGCAGTGCTAGAGCGGTCCGCTACGAGCAGTACTTC.

This clonotype occurred many times. The genes are TRBV12-3 or TRBV12-4 and TRBJ2-7; TRBD2 matches 7 bases. With 8 bases clipped from V and 6 bases from J, the junction kept 19 bases outside the gene matches. The CDR3 length is 16 residues. The CDR3 spells CASLAGSGISVGEQYF. In nucleotides, the CDR3 is TGTGCCAGCCTGGCGGGAAGCGGGATTTCCGTGGGCGAGCAGTACTTC.

This clonotype was counted between two and nine times. The rearrangement links TRBV7-8 to TRBJ2-2, with D maybe TRBD1 (6 bases). Germline loops: CDR1 SGHVS, CDR2 FQNEAQ. The length of the CDR3 is 15 residues. V was clipped by 8 bases and J by 8 bases, with 21 bases between them. CDR3 in amino acids: CASGIQGSGLGELFF. The DNA for the CDR3 is TGTGCCAGCGGAATACAGGGATCAGGTTTGGGGGAGCTGTTTTTT.

This clonotype was counted a few times. V gene TRBV7-3 combines with J gene TRBJ2-2; 7 positions agree with TRBD1. V lost 5 bases to trimming and J lost 0 bases; unmatched junction nucleotides: 9. The V gene's germline CDR1 is SGHTA and CDR2 FQGTGA. CDR3 size: 17 residues. CDR3 protein: CASSPEIGTANTGELFF. CDR3 in DNA: TGTGCCAGCAGCCCAGAAATCGGGACAGCGAACACCGGGGAGCTGTTTTTT. Combining the CDR3 with reference TRBV7-3 and TRBJ2-2 gives the whole variable domain GAGVSQTPSNKVTEKGKYVELRCDPISGHTALYWYRQSLGQGPEFLIYFQGTGAADDSGLPNDRFFAVRPEGSVSTLKIQRTERGDSAVYLCASSPEIGTANTGELFFGEGSRLTVL.

J is TRBJ1-5 and V is TRBV6-5, with TRBD1 matching over 7 bases. The CDR3 totals 14 residues. Germline lookup yields CDR1 MNHEY and CDR2 SVGAGI. The V segment lost 2 bases and the J segment 8 bases; nucleotides outside the gene matches: 6. The CDR3 loop is CASSYGRGQEPQHF. DNA for the CDR3: TGTGCCAGCAGTTACGGAAGGGGGCAGGAGCCCCAGCATTTT.

V gene TRBV10-3 combines with J gene TRBJ2-1; D is uncertain. Trimming cost V 7 bases and J 0 bases, with 10 bases left between them. This CDR3 region has 14 residues. Germline V CDR1 and CDR2: ENHRY, SYGVKD. CDR3 sequence: CAITDKSSYNEQFF. The CDR3 DNA is TGTGCCATCACTGACAAGAGCTCCTACAATGAGCAGTTCTTC.

At least ten counts were recorded for this clonotype. This rearrangement joins TRBV11-2 to TRBJ2-2; 14 bases align to TRBD2. The CDR3 is 20 residues long. Germline lookup yields CDR1 SGHAT and CDR2 FQNNGV. V lost 5 bases, J lost 6 bases, and 17 bases stayed unmatched. The CDR3 reads CASSPNAAGLAGVFSGELFF. The CDR3 DNA reads as TGTGCCAGCAGCCCCAACGCCGCGGGACTAGCGGGAGTCTTTTCCGGGGAGCTGTTTTTT.

The table lists this clonotype with many counts. Here the CDR3 DNA reads TGTGCCAGCAGCCGGCTCGGCGGAGCGGGGCTCTCCTACGAGCAGTACTTC. This encodes CASSRLGGAGLSYEQYF. This sequence joins TRBV3-1 and TRBJ2-7; 7 bases map to TRBD2. The CDR3 spans 17 residues. From germline, CDR1 is LGHDT and CDR2 YNNKEL (reference sequence). The J segment lost 0 bases and the V segment lost 4 bases, leaving 12 bases of the junction unmatched.

This chain joins TRBV10-3 and TRBJ2-2, with TRBD1 matching over 9 bases. The CDR3 totals 17 residues. The V segment lost 3 bases and the J segment 1 base; nucleotides outside the gene matches: 6. Germline loops: CDR1 ENHRY, CDR2 SYGVKD. As DNA, the CDR3 is TGTGCCATCAGTGACTCCAGACAGGGGGAGAACACCGGGGAGCTGTTTTTT. It yields the protein CAISDSRQGENTGELFF.

This clonotype came up many times. This chain connects TRBV9 to TRBJ2-2; D is undetermined. Germline CDR1 SGDLS, CDR2 YYNGEE. The CDR3 spans 15 residues. V gave up 0 bases and J gave up 0 bases, with 6 bases separating them. CDR3 residues: CASSVDQANTGELFF. CDR3 bases: TGTGCCAGCAGCGTAGACCAAGCGAACACCGGGGAGCTGTTTTTT.

The chain employs TRBV27 and TRBJ2-1; D is perhaps TRBD2 (5 bases). This CDR3 is built from 14 residues. V gave up 7 bases and J gave up 5 bases, with 15 bases separating them. Per germline, CDR1 MNHEY and CDR2 SMNVEV (reference sequence). In DNA, the CDR3 is TGTGCCAGCAACCCTGACGGGGAGAACAATGAGCAGTTCTTC. It codes for CASNPDGENNEQFF.

V and J are TRBV7-3 and TRBJ1-6; unclear D gene. CDR1 is SGHTA, CDR2 FQGTGA, per germline. The CDR3 runs to 15 residues. V was clipped by 2 bases and J by 7 bases, with 12 bases between them. The CDR3 loop reads CASSLVGGENSPLHF. CDR3 bases: TGTGCCAGCAGCTTAGTTGGCGGGGAGAATTCACCCCTCCACTTT.

Only a few counts were recorded for this clonotype. The chain recombines TRBV28 with TRBJ2-7; a weak D match, TRBD1 (6 bases). Trimming pared 5 bases from V and 2 bases from J, leaving 16 bases between. CDR1 and CDR2 from the germline V gene are MDHEN and SYDVKM. The CDR3 runs 15 residues. CDR3 sequence: CASSLQGAITYEQYF. The CDR3 region has the DNA TGTGCCAGCAGTCTACAGGGTGCCATTACCTACGAGCAGTACTTC.

In this sample, this clonotype turned up many times. The V and J genes are TRBV7-3 and TRBJ2-1; 10 positions match TRBD2. CDR1 is SGHTA, CDR2 FQGTGA, per germline. With V trimmed by 5 bases and J by 9 bases, 4 bases remained unmatched. The length of the CDR3 is 13 residues. CDR3: CASSLAGAGEQFF. The CDR3 region has the DNA TGTGCCAGCAGCCTAGCGGGAGCGGGTGAGCAGTTCTTC.

This chain connects TRBV11-2 to TRBJ2-7; possibly TRBD1 for D (6 bases). Deletions cut 3 bases from V and 10 bases from J, with 16 bases between. The CDR3 contains 13 residues. The germline V gene encodes CDR1 SGHAT and CDR2 FQNNGV. The CDR3 DNA follows: TGTGCCAGCAGCTTGGATAACAGGGCTTTACAGTACTTC. The encoded protein is CASSLDNRALQYF.